This T cell receptor (beta chain) was recovered during a study of PD-1 blockade in classical Hodgkin lymphoma. Study findings and constraints: Baseline diversity was lower in partial responders and progressors than complete responders. The authors excluded patients who started nivolumab under 1 year after ASCT. CD4+ TCR diversity, unlike CD8+, rose significantly by C4D1.

To note about this clone: The antigen remains unidentified.

Sequenced by immunoSEQ multiplex PCR; TCRdb stores in-frame clones only, minus some. In the table there are around 27,000 clones, around 80% of which are singletons. Every one of the patients relapsed after autologous stem cell transplantation (brentuximab vedotin exposure was variable). When best responses were assessed, they were complete response, partial response or progressive disease. Per germline, CDR1 LGHNA and CDR2 YSLEER. V was pared by 0 bases and J by 7 bases, with 15 bases between. This CDR3 region has 15 residues. This chain uses TRBV4-3 with TRBJ2-5; unclear D gene. Specimen: peripheral blood mononuclear cells (PBMCs), collected before the second cycle of nivolumab. The TCR comes from a human donor with classical Hodgkin lymphoma. The CDR3 nucleotides are TGCGCCAGCAGCCAAGAAACAACCACCGCTAGGACCCAGTACTTC. It codes for CASSQETTTARTQYF.